These 26 T cell receptor beta chains were sequenced from one sample in a study of T cells in Graves' hyperthyroidism and ophthalmopathy. Amplification of TCR beta CDR3 regions was performed using RNA transcripts as template. In the first-round RT-PCR of the TCR CDR3, the HTBI primer set was used. Via MiXCR, TCRdb re-called the multiplex PCR reads, giving one row per CDR3 protein. The sample lists some 380,000 distinct CDR3 sequences, around an eighth occurring once. Specimen: blood. The source is a young man with Graves' hyperthyroidism that later progressed to Graves' ophthalmopathy.

In its sample, this clonotype was seen many times. The V gene is TRBV6-6, the J gene TRBJ1-2, with 8 bases lining up with TRBD1. The junction had 10 bases not matched to a gene; V was cut back by 2 bases and J by 5 bases. This CDR3 has 16 residues. The germline V gene encodes CDR1 MNHNY and CDR2 SVGAGI (reference sequence). CDR3 amino acids: CASSYPSRQGKYGYTF. The DNA of the CDR3 is TGTGCCAGCAGTTACCCCTCCCGACAGGGGAAGTATGGCTACACCTTC.

This clonotype was recorded at least ten times. The chain carries TRBV28 and TRBJ2-7, with D perhaps matching TRBD2 (5 bases). Per germline, CDR1 MDHEN and CDR2 SYDVKM. Deletions cut 2 bases from V and 2 bases from J, with 10 bases between. The CDR3 spans 14 residues. In DNA form, the CDR3 reads TGTGCCAGCAGTTTACGGGGTTTAACCTACGAGCAGTACTTC. Translating it yields CASSLRGLTYEQYF.

V is TRBV12-3 or TRBV12-4 and J is TRBJ2-5, with D maybe TRBD1 (5 bases). V shed 6 bases and J shed 1 base, with 21 bases lying between them. CDR3 length: 17 amino acids. The CDR3 DNA reads TGTGCCAGCAGCCCAAATACAGGCTCCCGAGCCCAAGAGACCCAGTACTTC. This sequence encodes CASSPNTGSRAQETQYF.

Ten or more counts support this clonotype. The rearrangement joins TRBV7-2 to TRBJ2-7, with 8 positions matching TRBD1. Germline CDR1 SGHTA, CDR2 FQGNSA. Losses at the gene ends were 5 bases for V and 1 base for J; bases not matched to a gene: 4. The CDR3 extends over 14 amino acids. CDR3 in amino acids: CASSRGTGSYEQYF. CDR3 DNA: TGTGCCAGCAGCAGAGGGACAGGATCCTACGAGCAGTACTTC.

V and J are TRBV9 and TRBJ2-1; a possible D gene is TRBD2 (6 bases). Germline V gene lookup returns CDR1 SGDLS and CDR2 YYNGEE. Trimming took 4 bases from V and 0 from J, leaving 14 bases between them. This CDR3 spans 16 amino acids. The CDR3 here is CASSPGLTSSYNEQFF. The CDR3 coding sequence is TGTGCCAGCAGCCCAGGACTAACTAGCTCCTACAATGAGCAGTTCTTC.

This clonotype was counted at least ten times. In nucleotides, the CDR3 is TGTGCCAGCAGCCCCTTTAATGAGCAGTTCTTC. Translating gives CASSPFNEQFF. V gene TRBV11-2 combines with J gene TRBJ2-1; D ambiguous. Germline V gives CDR1 SGHAT, CDR2 FQNNGV. The CDR3 totals 11 residues. Trimming cost V 5 bases and J 7 bases, with 6 bases left between them.

This clonotype was seen more than once but under ten times. Its ends do not fully match the called genes, so a read error is possible. This chain uses TRBV10-2 with TRBJ1-6; tentatively, D is TRBD1 (5 bases). The germline V gene has CDR1 WSHSY and CDR2 SAAADI. This CDR3 contains 16 residues. The CDR3 DNA follows: TGCGCCAGCAATGAGAGGGGTGAGGGGTATAATTCACCCCTCCACTTT. Translation: CASNERGEGYNSPLHF.

This clonotype was detected many times. The J gene is TRBJ1-2, the V gene TRBV11-2; 7 bases fit TRBD1. The CDR3 is 15 residues long. The junction had 12 bases not matched to a gene; V was cut back by 3 bases and J by 8 bases. Looked up from germline, CDR1 is SGHAT and CDR2 is FQNNGV. CDR3 loop: CASSLGTTGRIGYTF. Written as DNA, the CDR3 is TGTGCCAGCAGCTTGGGGACGACAGGGAGGATCGGCTACACCTTC.

This chain joins TRBV6-1 and TRBJ2-1, with D perhaps TRBD1 or TRBD2 (5 bases each). The CDR3 length is 13 residues. The germline V gene encodes CDR1 MNHNS and CDR2 SASEGT. The V and J ends lost 1 base and 10 bases respectively, with 11 bases between them. The CDR3 region is CASSEENWGEQFF. The DNA for the CDR3 is TGTGCCAGCAGTGAAGAGAATTGGGGGGAGCAGTTCTTC.

A word on this clonotype: Possible read error: a much larger clone is one base away. The V call is TRBV27, the J call TRBJ1-2; D is undetermined. Trimming shortened V by 0 bases and J by 4 bases, and 6 bases separated the two germline ends. The CDR3 length is 13 residues. Looked up from germline, CDR1 is MNHEY and CDR2 is SMNVEV (reference sequence). The CDR3 sequence is CASSLSGTYGYTF. CDR3 bases: TGTGCCAGCAGTTTATCGGGCACCTATGGCTACACCTTC.

The rearrangement uses TRBV7-9 and TRBJ1-6; D not certain. This CDR3 spans 15 amino acids. Germline V gene lookup returns CDR1 SEHNR and CDR2 FQNEAQ (reference sequence). Between the trimmed V and J ends, which lost 1 base and 7 bases, there was a span of 11 bases. Here the CDR3 DNA reads TGTGCCAGCAGCTTAGTGGGAGACGGGAATTCACCCCTCCACTTT. Residues: CASSLVGDGNSPLHF.

This clonotype was recorded a few times. This chain connects TRBV30 to TRBJ2-4; D may be TRBD2 (6 bases). V gave up 7 bases and J gave up 2 bases, with 18 bases separating them. Germline loops: CDR1 GTSNPN, CDR2 SVGIG (reference sequence). This CDR3 region has 15 residues. CDR3 bases: TGTGCCTCCGCGGGACCCCCTTGGTCCAAAAACATTCAGTACTTC. Protein sequence: CASAGPPWSKNIQYF.

This clonotype was detected a few times. The chain employs TRBV9 and TRBJ2-3; 8 bases agree with TRBD2. Germline CDR1 is SGDLS and CDR2 is YYNGEE. V lost 0 bases to trimming and J lost 4 bases; unmatched junction nucleotides: 4. The CDR3 has 15 residues. The chain's CDR3 is CASSVESGGADTQYF. CDR3 bases: TGTGCCAGCAGCGTAGAAAGCGGGGGCGCAGATACGCAGTATTTT.

This clonotype appeared many times. V usage is TRBV28 and J usage is TRBJ1-2; no reliable D call. Looked up from germline, CDR1 is MDHEN and CDR2 is SYDVKM. The germline V and J ends were trimmed by 6 bases and 8 bases, with 10 bases remaining between them. The CDR3 covers 11 residues. The CDR3 sequence: CASSRQVGYTF. DNA of the CDR3: TGTGCCAGCAGCCGGCAAGTGGGCTACACCTTC.

In this sample, this clonotype turned up once. The chain carries TRBV5-4 and TRBJ1-4; 10 positions agree with TRBD1. With 4 bases clipped from V and 8 bases from J, the junction kept 11 bases outside the gene matches. Per germline, CDR1 SGHNT and CDR2 YYREEE (reference sequence). This CDR3 contains 16 residues. CDR3 protein: CASSILRTGGREKLFF. The CDR3 bases are TGTGCCAGCAGCATACTACGGACAGGGGGAAGGGAAAAACTGTTTTTT.

This clonotype was detected ten times or more. The rearrangement joins TRBV7-3 to TRBJ2-7, with D perhaps TRBD1 (6 bases). Germline loops: CDR1 SGHTA, CDR2 FQGTGA. The V and J ends lost 4 bases and 2 bases respectively, with 18 bases between them. The CDR3 covers 16 residues. CDR3 protein: CASSSGQNFLAYEQYF. Written as DNA, the CDR3 is TGTGCCAGCAGCTCCGGACAGAACTTCCTAGCCTACGAGCAGTACTTC. The entire variable domain, with the rest obtained from reference TRBV7-3 and TRBJ2-7, is as follows: GAGVSQTPSNKVTEKGKYVELRCDPISGHTALYWYRQSLGQGPEFLIYFQGTGAADDSGLPNDRFFAVRPEGSVSTLKIQRTERGDSAVYLCASSSGQNFLAYEQYFGPGTRLTVT.

The table lists this clonotype with many counts. The chain couples TRBV2 to TRBJ2-7, with 10 nucleotides matching TRBD2. CDR3 length equals 16 residues. Per germline, CDR1 SNHLY and CDR2 FYNNEI. V dropped 3 bases and J dropped 2; count of bases not matched to a gene: 7. CDR3 protein: CASSERGSGGAYEQYF. The CDR3 DNA follows: TGTGCCAGCAGTGAGAGGGGGAGCGGGGGGGCCTACGAGCAGTACTTC. The whole variable domain, remainder taken from reference TRBV2 and TRBJ2-7, is EPEVTQTPSHQVTQMGQEVILRCVPISNHLYFYWYRQILGQKVEFLVSFYNNEISEKSEIFDDQFSVERPDGSNFTLKIRSTKLEDSAMYFCASSERGSGGAYEQYFGPGTRLTVT.

This clonotype was recorded many times. This sequence joins TRBV6-1 and TRBJ1-4, with unresolved D. This CDR3 is built from 15 residues. CDR1 and CDR2 from the germline V gene are MNHNS and SASEGT. Trimming removed 5 bases from V and 8 bases from J, with 18 bases in between. The CDR3 loop reads CASSPRHQIGEKLFF. The CDR3, as DNA: TGTGCCAGCAGTCCCCGACATCAAATTGGGGAAAAACTGTTTTTT.

In this sample, this clonotype turned up once. The V and J genes are TRBV4-2 and TRBJ2-2, with TRBD2 identical over 7 bases. V gave up 4 bases and J gave up 15 bases; unmatched junction bases: 20. Germline lookup yields CDR1 LGHNA and CDR2 YNFKEQ. CDR3 length: 16 amino acids. CDR3 sequence (DNA): TGTGCCAGCAGCCGAAGTCCCACTAGCGAAAATTGGCTAGTGTTTTTT. It yields the protein CASSRSPTSENWLVFF.

There are many counts of this clonotype. This rearrangement joins TRBV28 to TRBJ1-2; tentatively, D is TRBD1 (5 bases). V was cut by 9 bases and J by 2 bases, with 13 bases left in between. The CDR3 consists of 13 residues. CDR1 is MDHEN, CDR2 SYDVKM, per germline. This CDR3 reads CASLEGTNYGYTF. In DNA form, the CDR3 reads TGTGCCAGTCTGGAGGGGACCAACTATGGCTACACCTTC.

This clonotype was detected many times. V is TRBV29-1 and J is TRBJ1-1; D is uncertain. Germline-derived CDR1 and CDR2 are SQVTM and ANQGSEA. Trimming removed 7 bases at V and 1 base at J, with 13 bases between. The CDR3 is 13 residues long. CDR3 DNA sequence: TGCAGCGCCAGTAGGCTGACGAACACTGAAGCTTTCTTT. Amino acids: CSASRLTNTEAFF.

Concerning this clonotype itself: A read error may be the cause here, since a much bigger clone is one base away. Here the CDR3 DNA reads TGTGCCAGCAAGGGACAGCGAAATAATTCACCCCTCCACTTT. This gives the protein CASKGQRNNSPLHF. V usage is TRBV3-1 and J usage is TRBJ1-6; 7 bases align to TRBD1. V lost 7 bases, J lost 5 bases, and 5 bases stayed unmatched. Germline lookup yields CDR1 LGHDT and CDR2 YNNKEL (reference sequence). This CDR3 has 14 amino acids. Full variable domain (missing parts from reference TRBV3-1 and TRBJ1-6): DTAVSQTPKYLVTQMGNDKSIKCEQNLGHDTMYWYKQDSKKFLKIMFSYNNKELIINETVPNRFSPKSPDKAHLNLHINSLELGDSAVYFCASKGQRNNSPLHFGNGTRLTVT.

The table lists this clonotype with many counts. V usage is TRBV11-1 and J usage is TRBJ1-6, with 11 bases matching TRBD1. J lost 10 bases, V lost 11 bases, and 7 bases had no gene match. This CDR3 contains 13 residues. Germline-derived CDR1 and CDR2 are SGHAT and FQDESV (reference sequence). DNA of the CDR3: TGTGCCTCTTCGGACAGGGGGCGATCACCCCTCCACTTT. It encodes CASSDRGRSPLHF.

The rearrangement links TRBV6-2 or TRBV6-3 to TRBJ1-2; D is undetermined. Trimming shortened V by 2 bases and J by 2 bases, and 9 bases separated the two germline ends. This CDR3 contains 14 residues. Looked up from germline, CDR1 is MNHEY and CDR2 is SVGEGT. As DNA, the CDR3 is TGTGCCAGCAGTTACGGGCGGCCCAACTATGGCTACACCTTC. Translating it yields CASSYGRPNYGYTF.

This clonotype showed up many times. The rearrangement joins TRBV3-1 to TRBJ2-3, with 10 bases fitting TRBD2. This CDR3 comprises 15 residues. The V and J ends lost 4 bases and 2 bases, in that order; junction bases with no gene match: 3. Germline-derived CDR1 and CDR2 are LGHDT and YNNKEL (reference sequence). CDR3 sequence: CASSRAGGNTDTQYF. CDR3 DNA: TGTGCCAGCAGCCGAGCGGGGGGGAACACAGATACGCAGTATTTT.

The V gene is TRBV7-9, the J gene TRBJ2-3; D remains unclear. V was cut by 1 base and J by 3 bases, with 14 bases left in between. Germline-derived CDR1 and CDR2 are SEHNR and FQNEAQ (reference sequence). The CDR3 is 16 amino acids. The CDR3 DNA sequence: TGTGCCAGCAGCTTAGGGTGGGTGGAAGTAACAGATACGCAGTATTTT. Its translation: CASSLGWVEVTDTQYF.